Following are 7 T cell receptor beta chains from one sample sequenced in a study of T cell responses to AZD1222 COVID-19 vaccine. TCRdb's copy holds only in-frame clones and misses some; the assay was immunoSEQ multiplex PCR. Of around 160,000 clones listed, around 91% were seen once; the top ten hold 4% to 6%. The sample consisted of peripheral blood, taken on day 0 of AZD1222 vaccination. The receptors were sampled from an adult in good health.

The chain couples TRBV5-1 to TRBJ2-1; 7 nucleotides match TRBD2. J gave up 1 base and V 4 bases, and 5 bases lay outside the gene matches. Germline-derived CDR1 and CDR2 are SGHRS and YFSETQ. The CDR3 runs to 15 residues. The CDR3 protein is CASSLPGGSYNEQFF. CDR3 sequence (DNA): TGCGCCAGCAGCCTTCCCGGGGGGTCCTACAATGAGCAGTTCTTC.

The V and J genes are TRBV5-1 and TRBJ1-4; no definite D call. This CDR3 is 16 amino acids long. Germline V gives CDR1 SGHRS, CDR2 YFSETQ. V was cut by 2 bases and J by 8 bases, with 19 bases left in between. CDR3: CASSFGESPGGEKLFF. For the CDR3, the DNA is TGCGCCAGCAGCTTTGGTGAGTCGCCTGGTGGAGAAAAACTGTTTTTT.

The chain links TRBV19 to TRBJ1-6; the match to TRBD1 covers 10 bases. Looked up from germline, CDR1 is LNHDA and CDR2 is SQIVND (reference sequence). The CDR3 extends over 14 amino acids. The V segment lost 3 bases and the J segment 10 bases; nucleotides outside the gene matches: 3. The chain's CDR3 is CASSIRDRGSPLHF. CDR3 coding DNA: TGTGCCAGTAGTATTAGGGACAGGGGATCACCCCTCCACTTT.

The chain employs TRBV18 and TRBJ1-1, with 7 bases fitting TRBD1. The trim removed 6 bases at V and 5 bases at J, leaving 6 bases unmatched. CDR1 KGHSH and CDR2 LQKENI come from the germline V gene. The CDR3 consists of 13 residues. The CDR3 nucleotides are TGTGCCAGCTCCCCAGCCAGGGGGACTGAAGCTTTCTTT. This encodes CASSPARGTEAFF.

The V gene is TRBV10-2, the J gene TRBJ1-6, with D uncertain. The ends were cut back, 7 bases at V and 9 bases at J, with 10 bases in the middle. This CDR3 contains 12 residues. Germline V CDR1 and CDR2: WSHSY, SAAADI. The CDR3 loop reads CASTSTFSPLHF. The CDR3 nucleotides are TGCGCCAGCACCTCCACCTTTTCACCCCTCCACTTT.

The chain uses TRBV2 and TRBJ2-1; 10 positions agree with TRBD1. Germline lookup yields CDR1 SNHLY and CDR2 FYNNEI. The CDR3 has 15 amino acids. V was clipped by 4 bases and J by 5 bases; unmatched bases: 5. Written as DNA, the CDR3 is TGTGCCAGCAGTGGGACAGGGGGATGGGACAATGAGCAGTTCTTC. Protein sequence: CASSGTGGWDNEQFF.

The V gene is TRBV29-1, the J gene TRBJ2-2; unclear D gene. The CDR3 has 11 residues. Germline CDR1 is SQVTM and CDR2 is ANQGSEA. Trimming removed 4 bases from V and 5 bases from J, with 5 bases in between. The CDR3 reads CSVALTGELFF. The DNA for the CDR3 is TGCAGCGTTGCACTGACCGGGGAGCTGTTTTTT.